This T cell receptor beta chain appears in the sequencing data of a study of T cells after posttransplantation cyclophosphamide. General study results and limits: TRB clonality was highly associated with recipient CMV seropositivity and reactivation. Donor CD8+ memory clones often dominated recipient blood repertoires at later times.

Busulfan-fludarabine conditioning, marrow transplant, and cyclophosphamide on days +3 and +4 were administered. The data were produced by immunoSEQ multiplex PCR, yet TCRdb's version contains in-frame clones alone and is incomplete. The sample presents some 2,000 clones, none singletons. The CDR3 consists of 15 residues. Trimming cost V 0 bases and J 0 bases; bases outside gene matches: 1. This clone was observed at least ten times. Its target is unknown. The V gene is TRBV12-3 or TRBV12-4, the J gene TRBJ2-7, with 8 bases that match TRBD1. The sequenced sample was PBMCs, obtained 86 days after allogeneic stem cell transplant with posttransplant cyclophosphamide. The sequence was obtained from a female patient aged 55-70 years who received an allogeneic stem cell transplant from a related donor and was CMV-positive. A subset of T cells may come from the graft donor. The CDR3 here is CASSLAQGASYEQYF. DNA of the CDR3: TGTGCCAGCAGTTTAGCGCAGGGGGCCTCCTACGAGCAGTACTTC.